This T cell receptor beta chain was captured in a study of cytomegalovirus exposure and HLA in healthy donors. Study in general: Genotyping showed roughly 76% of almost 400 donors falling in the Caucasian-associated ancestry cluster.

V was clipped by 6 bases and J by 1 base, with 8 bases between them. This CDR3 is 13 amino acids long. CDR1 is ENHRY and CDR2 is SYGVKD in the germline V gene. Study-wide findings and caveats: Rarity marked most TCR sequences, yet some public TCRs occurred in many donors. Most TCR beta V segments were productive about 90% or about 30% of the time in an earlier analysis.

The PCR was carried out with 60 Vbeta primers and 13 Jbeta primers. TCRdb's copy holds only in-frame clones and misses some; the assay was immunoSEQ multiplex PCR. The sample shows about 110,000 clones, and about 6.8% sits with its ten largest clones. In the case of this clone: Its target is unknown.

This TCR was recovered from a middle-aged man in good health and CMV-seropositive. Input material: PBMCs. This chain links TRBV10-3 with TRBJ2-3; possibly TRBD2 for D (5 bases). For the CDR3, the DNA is TGTGCCATCAGACTAGAGGGCACAGATACGCAGTATTTT. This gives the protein CAIRLEGTDTQYF.